This passage covers 9 T cell receptor beta chains from one sample sequenced in a study of blood T cell repertoires in COVID-19. TCRdb keeps only in-frame clones here, not all; method: immunoSEQ multiplex PCR. This sample has roughly 61,000 clones, with about 85% found just once. Sequencing was carried out using peripheral blood. Receptors were obtained from a middle-aged man with active COVID-19.

The chain carries TRBV7-9 and TRBJ2-1; 7 bases map to TRBD2. The germline CDR1 and CDR2 sequences are SEHNR and FQNEAQ (reference sequence). The CDR3 has 16 residues. Unmatched junction bases numbered 12, after V lost 7 bases and J lost 3 bases. The CDR3 loop reads CASIPGTNGIYNEQFF. The CDR3 DNA is TGTGCCAGCATCCCTGGGACTAACGGAATCTACAATGAGCAGTTCTTC.

The chain links TRBV19 to TRBJ1-1; 7 bases map to TRBD1. The CDR3 has 16 amino acids. Germline assignment: CDR1 LNHDA and CDR2 SQIVND (reference sequence). Trimming removed 4 bases from V and 2 bases from J; junction bases left unmatched: 10. CDR3 region: CASSTGDRGGNTEAFF. DNA of the CDR3: TGTGCCAGTAGTACCGGGGACAGAGGGGGAAACACTGAAGCTTTCTTT.

The V and J genes are TRBV11-3 and TRBJ2-2; D remains unclear. The germline CDR1 and CDR2 sequences are SGHNT and YENEEA. Trimming pared 2 bases from V and 3 bases from J, leaving 13 bases between. This CDR3 is built from 16 residues. As DNA, the CDR3 is TGTGCCAGCAGCTTATTCGGCTCCCGGGACACCGGGGAGCTGTTTTTT. This codes for CASSLFGSRDTGELFF.

The V and J genes are TRBV28 and TRBJ2-5, with 10 bases that match TRBD2. With V trimmed by 2 bases and J by 5 bases, 11 bases remained unmatched. CDR1 and CDR2 from the germline V gene are MDHEN and SYDVKM. This CDR3 has 17 residues. Here the CDR3 DNA reads TGTGCCAGCAGTTTACTAACTAGCGGGAATGGTAGGGAGACCCAGTACTTC. Protein product: CASSLLTSGNGRETQYF.

This clone was counted a single time. J is TRBJ2-4 and V is TRBV10-2; TRBD2 matches 9 bases. This CDR3 comprises 17 residues. The germline gives CDR1 WSHSY, CDR2 SAAADI. The junction had 9 bases not matched to a gene; V was cut back by 6 bases and J by 0 bases. Here the CDR3 reads CASRAGLAPLAKNIQYF. CDR3 nucleotide sequence: TGCGCCAGCAGAGCTGGACTAGCGCCCCTAGCCAAAAACATTCAGTACTTC.

V and J are TRBV19 and TRBJ2-1; weak D call: TRBD1 (6 bases). The CDR3 contains 13 residues. The V gene's germline CDR1 is LNHDA and CDR2 SQIVND (reference sequence). V gave up 6 bases and J gave up 4 bases, with 10 bases separating them. The DNA for the CDR3 is TGTGCCAGTAGGATCGGACAGTACAATGAGCAGTTCTTC. Translation gives CASRIGQYNEQFF. Full variable domain (rest looked up from reference TRBV19 and TRBJ2-1): DGGITQSPKYLFRKEGQNVTLSCEQNLNHDAMYWYRQDPGQGLRLIYYSQIVNDFQKGDIAEGYSVSREKKESFPLTVTSAQKNPTAFYLCASRIGQYNEQFFGPGTRLTVL.

The chain links TRBV27 to TRBJ1-5; 12 bases fit TRBD1. The CDR3 runs to 18 residues. Germline V CDR1 and CDR2: MNHEY, SMNVEV (reference sequence). V lost 0 bases and J lost 11; bases outside the gene matches: 14. The CDR3 sequence: CASSLSGTGGFLFSAQHF. In DNA form, the CDR3 reads TGTGCCAGCAGTTTATCCGGGACAGGGGGCTTCCTATTCTCGGCCCAGCATTTT.

The CDR3 nucleotides read TGTGCCAGCAGTGAACGTACAGGGACGGTAACCGACGAGCAGTACTTC. Translated: CASSERTGTVTDEQYF. V gene TRBV2 combines with J gene TRBJ2-7; perhaps TRBD1 as D (6 bases). The V gene's germline CDR1 is SNHLY and CDR2 FYNNEI. The V end was cut by 2 bases, the J end by 5 bases, with 19 bases between. The CDR3 is 16 residues long.

CDR3 amino acids: CATTSSGRAPYEQYF. For the CDR3, the DNA is TGTGCCACCACCTCTAGCGGGAGGGCCCCCTACGAGCAGTACTTC. The chain links TRBV15 to TRBJ2-7; TRBD2 matches 12 bases. There are 15 residues in the CDR3. The trim removed 7 bases at V and 2 bases at J, leaving 6 bases unmatched. CDR1 and CDR2 from the germline V gene are LNHNV and YYDKDF (reference sequence). The variable domain in full, with the rest retrieved from reference TRBV15 and TRBJ2-7, is DAMVIQNPRYQVTQFGKPVTLSCSQTLNHNVMYWYQQKSSQAPKLLFHYYDKDFNNEADTPDNFQSRRPNTSFCFLDIRSPGLGDTAMYLCATTSSGRAPYEQYFGPGTRLTVT.